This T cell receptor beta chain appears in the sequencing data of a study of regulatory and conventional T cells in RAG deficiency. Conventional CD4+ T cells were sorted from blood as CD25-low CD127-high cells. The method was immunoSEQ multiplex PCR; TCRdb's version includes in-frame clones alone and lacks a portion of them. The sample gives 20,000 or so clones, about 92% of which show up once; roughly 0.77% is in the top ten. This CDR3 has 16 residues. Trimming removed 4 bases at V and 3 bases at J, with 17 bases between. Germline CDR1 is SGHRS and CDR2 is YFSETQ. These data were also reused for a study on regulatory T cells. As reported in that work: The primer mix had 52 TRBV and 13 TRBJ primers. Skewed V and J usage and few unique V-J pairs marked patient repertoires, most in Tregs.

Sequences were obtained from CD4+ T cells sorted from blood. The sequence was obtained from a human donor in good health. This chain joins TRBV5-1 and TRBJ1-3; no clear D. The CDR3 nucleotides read TGCGCCAGCAGCGCGACGGAACTCTTCGGTGGAAACACCATATATTTT. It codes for CASSATELFGGNTIYF.